The T cell receptor (beta chain) under discussion was sequenced for a study of naive and memory T cell subsets. Cells stained for CD3, CD4, CD8, CD45RA and CD27 were sorted into four subsets. The CDR3 has 17 residues. The germline V gene has CDR1 SGHDN and CDR2 FVKESK. V lost 0 bases and J lost 6; bases outside the gene matches: 10. Overall study findings and caveats: Naive and memory repertoire findings lacked a ground truth for validation. Clonotypes are single alpha or beta chains, not paired receptors.

Both TRBC1 and TRBC2 were covered by a beta constant-region primer of two equimolar oligonucleotides. The cDNA 3' end received a ligated single-stranded oligonucleotide carrying the SP2 primer and a 12-nucleotide UMI. TCRdb reanalysed the UMI-ligation and nested PCR reads using MiXCR and keeps one entry per CDR3 protein. This sample has 25,000 to 30,000 distinct CDR3 sequences, with roughly 10% found just once. This clonotype has a handful of counts. Its target is not known. Sequenced material: effector memory CD4+ T cells from blood. Sample subset: effector memory, CD45RA- CD27-. The sequence was obtained from a human donor in good health. The V call is TRBV14, the J call TRBJ1-4; 7 bases align to TRBD1. CDR3 nucleotide sequence: TGTGCCAGCAGCCAAGATCCCCCCGGGACAGCATATGAAAAACTGTTTTTT. Its translation: CASSQDPPGTAYEKLFF.